This T cell receptor beta chain was documented in a study of OX40 agonist ivuxolimab in advanced cancers. Produced via immunoSEQ multiplex PCR; TCRdb's table is partial and in-frame only. The sample yields approximately 40,000 clones, under 90% seen once. This CDR3 is 14 amino acids long. CDR1 is LNHDA, CDR2 SQIVND, per germline (reference sequence). V lost 3 bases to trimming and J lost 4 bases, with 12 bases between them. The source of this sequence is an adult with an advanced solid tumor such as melanoma, head and neck, liver or kidney cancer. The rearrangement links TRBV19 to TRBJ1-1, with no clear D. This specimen consisted of CD4+ or CD8+ T cells sorted from blood, obtained in a trial of the OX40 agonist ivuxolimab. The CDR3 DNA sequence: TGTGCCAGTAGTATTAGGGCAGAGAGCACTGAAGCTTTCTTT. This sequence encodes CASSIRAESTEAFF. The whole variable domain, filled in from reference TRBV19 and TRBJ1-1, reads DGGITQSPKYLFRKEGQNVTLSCEQNLNHDAMYWYRQDPGQGLRLIYYSQIVNDFQKGDIAEGYSVSREKKESFPLTVTSAQKNPTAFYLCASSIRAESTEAFFGQGTRLTVV.